This TCR beta chain is drawn from a study of cytomegalovirus exposure and HLA in healthy donors. 60 Vbeta and 13 Jbeta primers were used in PCR. Some clones are missing from TCRdb's copy, which holds only in-frame ones; the method was immunoSEQ multiplex PCR. The sample shows 120,000 or so clones, over 70% of them seen only once. Trimming pared 4 bases from V and 0 bases from J, leaving 6 bases between. Germline V lookup: CDR1 GTSNPN, CDR2 SVGIG (reference sequence). There are 12 residues in the CDR3. Overall study findings and caveats: The likely origin of a cluster of highly shared sequence variants was a sequencing artifact. Being productive about 87% or about 30% of the time was typical of most TCR beta V segments in an earlier analysis. After further analysis at a later stage, roughly 15,000 TCR beta sequences were associated with HLA alleles at 0.05 false discovery rate.

Worth noting for this clone: Its antigen remains unidentified.

The chain recombines TRBV30 with TRBJ1-1, with TRBD1 as a possible D gene (5 bases). The TCR comes from a woman aged 45 to 65 in good health and CMV-seropositive. The sample was PBMCs. The DNA of the CDR3 is TGTGCCTGGACAGGGATGAACACTGAAGCTTTCTTT. It yields the protein CAWTGMNTEAFF.